One sample yielded the 21 T cell receptor beta chains listed below, sequenced in a study of early T cells in non-severe SARS-CoV-2 infection. TCRdb recomputed calls from the 5' RACE reads with MiXCR, one row per CDR3 protein. Among around 40,000 distinct CDR3 sequences listed, 11% were seen once. Material for sequencing was whole blood. The receptors were sampled from an adult who was a healthcare worker with PCR-confirmed SARS-CoV-2 infection or an uninfected control (not recorded which).

In the case of this clonotype: The junction departs from the called germline gene at one end, perhaps through a read error. This rearrangement joins TRBV7-7 to TRBJ2-1; 11 positions agree with TRBD1. Looked up from germline, CDR1 is SSHAT and CDR2 is FNYEAQ (reference sequence). This CDR3 spans 15 amino acids. DNA for the CDR3: TGTGCTAGCAGCTTAGGACAGGGGGCGCAGGGTGAGCAGTTCTTC. This gives the protein CASSLGQGAQGEQFF.

This clonotype has a count of ten or more. J is TRBJ2-7 and V is TRBV6-5, with D perhaps matching TRBD1 (6 bases). Per the germline V gene, CDR1 is MNHEY and CDR2 is SVGAGI. Trimming shortened V by 6 bases and J by 4 bases, and 16 bases separated the two germline ends. The CDR3 runs 14 residues. The CDR3 nucleotides read TGTGCCAGCAGAGCCATGACAGGCCGATACGAGCAGTACTTC. This codes for CASRAMTGRYEQYF.

This clonotype showed up just a few times. This chain joins TRBV3-2 and TRBJ2-7; the table's D call of TRBD2 was not tested on the DNA. TRBV3-2 is a pseudogene segment. The CDR3 totals 12 residues. The CDR3 nucleotides read TGTGCCAGCAGCCTTACTAGCTACGAGCAGTACTTC. Translating gives CASSLTSYEQYF.

There are many counts of this clonotype. CDR3 coding DNA: TGTGCCAGCAGCATGGGGGGGGAAAAACTGTTTTTT. It translates to CASSMGGEKLFF. The V call is TRBV28, the J call TRBJ1-4; perhaps TRBD1 as D (5 bases). There are 12 residues in the CDR3. V was cut by 6 bases and J by 8 bases, with 10 bases left in between. Germline CDR1 MDHEN, CDR2 SYDVKM.

This clonotype has a count of ten or more. The genes are TRBV7-9 and TRBJ2-7; 7 positions agree with TRBD2. This CDR3 comprises 14 residues. The germline V gene has CDR1 SEHNR and CDR2 FQNEAQ (reference sequence). V trimming: 0 bases; J trimming: 4 bases; junction bases outside the gene matches: 3. The CDR3 region has the DNA TGTGCCAGCAGCTTAGCTAGCGGGTCTTACGAGCAGTACTTC. It specifies CASSLASGSYEQYF. Filled out from reference TRBV7-9 and TRBJ2-7, the complete variable domain reads DTGVSQNPRHKITKRGQNVTFRCDPISEHNRLYWYRQTLGQGPEFLTYFQNEAQLEKSRLLSDRFSAERPKGSFSTLEIQRTEQGDSAMYLCASSLASGSYEQYFGPGTRLTVT.

The chain is built from TRBV10-3 and TRBJ2-7, with D perhaps being TRBD1 or TRBD2 (6 bases each). The CDR3 runs to 15 residues. Germline values: CDR1 ENHRY, CDR2 SYGVKD. V lost 2 bases, J lost 3 bases, and 14 bases lay in between. The CDR3 protein is CAISEVSRGGYEQYF. The CDR3 DNA sequence: TGTGCCATCAGTGAGGTTAGCAGGGGAGGCTACGAGCAGTACTTC.

In its sample, this clonotype was seen a few times. This chain connects TRBV4-1 to TRBJ1-2; 10 nucleotides agree with TRBD1. From germline, CDR1 is MGHRA and CDR2 YSYEKL. This CDR3 is 14 amino acids long. The V segment lost 4 bases and the J segment 2 bases; nucleotides outside the gene matches: 1. Written as DNA, the CDR3 is TGCGCCAGCAGCCTGGACAGGGGGAACTATGGCTACACCTTC. Encoded protein: CASSLDRGNYGYTF.

This clonotype was observed a few times. V and J are TRBV29-1 and TRBJ2-3; unclear D gene. This CDR3 has 12 amino acids. The germline V gene encodes CDR1 SQVTM and CDR2 ANQGSEA. Trimming took 0 bases from V and 3 from J, leaving 4 bases between them. The CDR3 DNA follows: TGCAGCGTTGAAGATAATACAGATACGCAGTATTTT. Translation gives CSVEDNTDTQYF.

The chain has TRBV6-5 and TRBJ1-6; D is unresolved. V lost 5 bases and J 0 bases, leaving 11 bases between the germline ends. This CDR3 contains 16 residues. The germline gives CDR1 MNHEY, CDR2 SVGAGI. The CDR3 DNA reads as TGTGCCAGCAGTATCGCCAAAAGCTCCTATAATTCACCCCTCCACTTT. It specifies CASSIAKSSYNSPLHF.

This clonotype was observed a few times. This sequence joins TRBV5-6 and TRBJ1-2, with D unresolved. The CDR3 spans 13 residues. The V gene lost 2 bases and the J gene lost 12 bases, with 17 bases spanning the gap. CDR1 and CDR2 from the germline V gene are SGHDT and YYEEEE. The CDR3 spells CASSLRVLGSDTF. CDR3 coding DNA: TGTGCCAGCAGCTTACGTGTTCTGGGATCAGACACCTTC.

This clonotype has at least ten counts. The V gene is TRBV28, the J gene TRBJ2-2, with 10 bases lining up with TRBD2. CDR3 length: 16 residues. With V trimmed by 6 bases and J by 6 bases, 10 bases remained unmatched. Per the germline V gene, CDR1 is MDHEN and CDR2 is SYDVKM. The CDR3 spells CASREWASGSPGELFF. The CDR3 DNA reads TGTGCCAGCAGGGAATGGGCTAGCGGGAGTCCCGGGGAGCTGTTTTTT.

This sequence joins TRBV5-4 and TRBJ1-4; D call uncertain. The V end lost 1 base, the J end lost 10 bases, and 11 bases lay between the germline ends. Germline V gives CDR1 SGHNT, CDR2 YYREEE (reference sequence). The CDR3 length is 13 residues. The CDR3 region is CASSLSGDGKLFF. CDR3 DNA: TGTGCCAGCAGCTTGAGTGGTGATGGAAAACTGTTTTTT.

This clonotype was counted ten times or more. V and J are TRBV12-3 or TRBV12-4 and TRBJ2-3, with 10 bases matching TRBD2. V shed 6 bases and J 1 base; nucleotides not matched to a gene: 4. This CDR3 has 15 amino acids. In DNA form, the CDR3 reads TGTGCCAGCAGCCGTGGACTAGCGGGCACAGATACGCAGTATTTT. Translation gives CASSRGLAGTDTQYF.

A note on this clonotype: Compared with germline, one end of the junction differs, possibly owing to a read error. This chain links TRBV5-4 with TRBJ2-3; 10 nucleotides match TRBD2. The V gene's germline CDR1 is SGHNT and CDR2 YYREEE (reference sequence). This CDR3 has 16 residues. The CDR3, as DNA: TGTGCCAGCAGCCTCCAACTAGCGGGATCATCAGATATGCAGTATTTT. Its translation is CASSLQLAGSSDMQYF.

This clonotype has at least ten counts. This CDR3 reads CASRLAGETSNEQFF. For the CDR3, the DNA is TGTGCCAGTCGACTAGCGGGAGAAACTTCGAATGAGCAGTTCTTC. V gene TRBV18 combines with J gene TRBJ2-1; TRBD2 aligns across 12 bases. J lost 7 bases, V lost 9 bases, and 10 bases had no gene match. The CDR3 runs to 15 residues. The germline gives CDR1 KGHSH, CDR2 LQKENI. Full variable domain (remainder filled in from reference TRBV18 and TRBJ2-1): NAGVMQNPRHLVRRRGQEARLRCSPMKGHSHVYWYRQLPEEGLKFMVYLQKENIIDESGMPKERFSAEFPKEGPSILRIQQVVRGDSAAYFCASRLAGETSNEQFFGPGTRLTVL.

This clonotype came up a few times. The chain links TRBV4-2 to TRBJ1-4; D not certain. The germline CDR1 and CDR2 sequences are LGHNA and YNFKEQ. This CDR3 comprises 16 residues. Trimming cost V 1 base and J 3 bases, with 12 bases left between them. The CDR3 region has the DNA TGTGCCAGCAGCCAAGTGGGTGCAGATCCTAATGAAAAACTGTTTTTT. It encodes CASSQVGADPNEKLFF.

This clonotype was observed at least ten times. The chain employs TRBV27 and TRBJ1-5; no reliable D call. The V end was cut by 1 base, the J end by 4 bases, with 5 bases between. Germline CDR1 MNHEY, CDR2 SMNVEV (reference sequence). The CDR3 contains 13 residues. The chain's CDR3 is CASSLFLNQPQHF. CDR3 coding DNA: TGTGCCAGCAGTTTATTCCTAAATCAGCCCCAGCATTTT.

Ten or more counts support this clonotype. The chain is built from TRBV28 and TRBJ2-1; the match to TRBD1 covers 7 bases. With V trimmed by 5 bases and J by 15 bases, 16 bases remained unmatched. The CDR3 spans 14 residues. Germline V gene sequence: CDR1 MDHEN, CDR2 SYDVKM. CDR3 amino acids: CASSPGQASLGGFF. CDR3 in DNA: TGTGCCAGCAGTCCCGGACAGGCCTCCCTTGGGGGGTTCTTC. Filled out from reference TRBV28 and TRBJ2-1, the complete variable domain reads DVKVTQSSRYLVKRTGEKVFLECVQDMDHENMFWYRQDPGLGLRLIYFSYDVKMKEKGDIPEGYSVSREKKERFSLILESASTNQTSMYLCASSPGQASLGGFFGPGTRLTVL.

This chain connects TRBV29-1 to TRBJ1-3; D is ambiguous. The germline gives CDR1 SQVTM, CDR2 ANQGSEA. The CDR3 covers 11 residues. V was clipped by 7 bases and J by 3 bases, with 7 bases between them. CDR3 residues: CSAPVGNTIYF. In DNA form, the CDR3 reads TGCAGCGCTCCGGTTGGAAACACCATATATTTT.

This clonotype was seen only a few times. The V gene is TRBV19, the J gene TRBJ1-5; D gene uncertain. Trimming took 3 bases from V and 4 from J, leaving 4 bases between them. Germline lookup yields CDR1 LNHDA and CDR2 SQIVND (reference sequence). CDR3 length equals 12 residues. The CDR3 protein is CASSIVNQPQHF. CDR3 in DNA: TGTGCCAGTAGTATTGTTAATCAGCCCCAGCATTTT.

This clonotype was seen at least ten times. The chain combines TRBV6-5 with TRBJ1-1; D is possibly TRBD1 (5 bases). From germline, CDR1 is MNHEY and CDR2 SVGAGI. This CDR3 has 13 residues. Deletions cut 4 bases from V and 1 base from J, with 7 bases between. In nucleotides, the CDR3 is TGTGCCAGCAGTTTTACAGGGAACACTGAAGCTTTCTTT. Translation: CASSFTGNTEAFF.